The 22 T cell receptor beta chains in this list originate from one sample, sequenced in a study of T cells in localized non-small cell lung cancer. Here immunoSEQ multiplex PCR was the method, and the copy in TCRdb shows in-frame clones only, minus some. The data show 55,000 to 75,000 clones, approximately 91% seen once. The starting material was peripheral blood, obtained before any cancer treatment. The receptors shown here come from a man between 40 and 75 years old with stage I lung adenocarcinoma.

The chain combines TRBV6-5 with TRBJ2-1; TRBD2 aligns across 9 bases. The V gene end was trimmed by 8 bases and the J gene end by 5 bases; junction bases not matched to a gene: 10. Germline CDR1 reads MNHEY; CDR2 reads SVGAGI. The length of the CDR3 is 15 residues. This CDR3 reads CASAGGREVDNEQFF. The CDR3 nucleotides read TGTGCCAGCGCGGGCGGGAGGGAGGTGGACAATGAGCAGTTCTTC.

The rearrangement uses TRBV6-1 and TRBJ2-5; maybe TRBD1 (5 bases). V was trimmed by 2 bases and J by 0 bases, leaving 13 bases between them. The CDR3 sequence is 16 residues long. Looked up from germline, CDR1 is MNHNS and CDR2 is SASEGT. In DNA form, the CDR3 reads TGTGCCAGCAGTGAAACGCAGGGTTGGAACCAAGAGACCCAGTACTTC. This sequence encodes CASSETQGWNQETQYF.

The DNA for the CDR3 is TGTGCCAGCCTCCGGACAGGGGGCACAGATACGCAGTATTTT. Amino acid sequence: CASLRTGGTDTQYF. The chain couples TRBV2 to TRBJ2-3; 9 nucleotides match TRBD1. V dropped 8 bases and J dropped 1; count of bases not matched to a gene: 4. The CDR3 extends over 14 amino acids. Germline CDR1 SNHLY, CDR2 FYNNEI.

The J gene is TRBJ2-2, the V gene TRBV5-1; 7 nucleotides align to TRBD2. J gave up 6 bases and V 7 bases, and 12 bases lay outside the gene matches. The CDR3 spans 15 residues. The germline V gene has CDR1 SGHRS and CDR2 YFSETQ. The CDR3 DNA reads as TGCGCCAGCTCCCAAGCGGGGAGGGGTCCCGGGGAGCTGTTTTTT. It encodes CASSQAGRGPGELFF. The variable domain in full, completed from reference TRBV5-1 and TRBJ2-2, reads KAGVTQTPRYLIKTRGQQVTLSCSPISGHRSVSWYQQTPGQGLQFLFEYFSETQRNKGNFPGRFSGRQFSNSRSEMNVSTLELGDSALYLCASSQAGRGPGELFFGEGSRLTVL.

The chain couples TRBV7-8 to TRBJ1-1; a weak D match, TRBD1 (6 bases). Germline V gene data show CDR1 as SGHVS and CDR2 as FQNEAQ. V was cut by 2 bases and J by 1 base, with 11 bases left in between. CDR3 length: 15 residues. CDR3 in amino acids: CASSLPTGTNTEAFF. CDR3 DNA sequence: TGTGCCAGCAGCTTACCGACAGGTACGAACACTGAAGCTTTCTTT.

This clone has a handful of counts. The CDR3 coding sequence is TGTGCCAGTAGTGGACTAGCGGGAGAGGGCACAGATACGCAGTATTTT. Translating gives CASSGLAGEGTDTQYF. The V and J genes are TRBV19 and TRBJ2-3; 13 bases are a match to TRBD2. Trimming at V came to 5 bases and at J to 1 base, leaving 3 bases not matched to a gene. From germline, CDR1 is LNHDA and CDR2 SQIVND (reference sequence). This CDR3 region has 16 residues.

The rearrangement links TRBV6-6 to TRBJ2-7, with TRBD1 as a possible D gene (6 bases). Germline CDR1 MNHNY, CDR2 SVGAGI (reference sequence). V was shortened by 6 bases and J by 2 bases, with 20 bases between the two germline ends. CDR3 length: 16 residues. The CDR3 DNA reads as TGTGCCAGCAGCGACGGCCTTTGGACAGAAACCTACGAGCAGTACTTC. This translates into CASSDGLWTETYEQYF.

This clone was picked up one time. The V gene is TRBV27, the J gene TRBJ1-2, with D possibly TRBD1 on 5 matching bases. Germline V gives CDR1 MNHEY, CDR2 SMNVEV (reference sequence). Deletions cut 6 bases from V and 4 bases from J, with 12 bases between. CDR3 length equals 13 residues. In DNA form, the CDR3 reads TGTGCCAGCAGCCGGGACTCCATCTATGGCTACACCTTC. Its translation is CASSRDSIYGYTF.

For the CDR3, the DNA is TGTGCCAGCAGCCAAGATCTAGACACCCACTACGAGCAGTACTTC. Translation: CASSQDLDTHYEQYF. V and J are TRBV4-2 and TRBJ2-7; no clear D. Germline V gives CDR1 LGHNA, CDR2 YNFKEQ. Trimming left V 0 bases short and J 3 bases short, with 12 bases between. This CDR3 is 15 amino acids long.

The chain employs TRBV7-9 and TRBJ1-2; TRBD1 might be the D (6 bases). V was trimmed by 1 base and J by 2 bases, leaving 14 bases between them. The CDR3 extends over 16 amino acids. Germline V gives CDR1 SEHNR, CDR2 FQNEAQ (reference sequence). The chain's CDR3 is CASSLVGQGLNYGYTF. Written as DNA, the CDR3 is TGTGCCAGCAGCTTAGTCGGGCAGGGGTTAAACTATGGCTACACCTTC.

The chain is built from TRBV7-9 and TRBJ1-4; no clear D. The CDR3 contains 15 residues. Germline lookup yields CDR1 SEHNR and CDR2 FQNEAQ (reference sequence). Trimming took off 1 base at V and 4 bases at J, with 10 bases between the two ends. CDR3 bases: TGTGCCAGCAGCTTAGAAGGGCCGATTAATGAAAAACTGTTTTTT. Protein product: CASSLEGPINEKLFF. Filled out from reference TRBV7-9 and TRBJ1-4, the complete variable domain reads DTGVSQNPRHKITKRGQNVTFRCDPISEHNRLYWYRQTLGQGPEFLTYFQNEAQLEKSRLLSDRFSAERPKGSFSTLEIQRTEQGDSAMYLCASSLEGPINEKLFFGSGTQLSVL.

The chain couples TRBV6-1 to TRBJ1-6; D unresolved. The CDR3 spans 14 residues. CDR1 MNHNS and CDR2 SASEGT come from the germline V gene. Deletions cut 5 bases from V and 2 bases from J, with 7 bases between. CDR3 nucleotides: TGTGCCAGCAGTCCCGGGCCCTATAATTCACCCCTCCACTTT. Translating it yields CASSPGPYNSPLHF.

CDR3 loop: CASNAGANEKLFF. The CDR3 bases are TGTGCCAGCAACGCAGGGGCTAATGAAAAACTGTTTTTT. The chain is built from TRBV14 and TRBJ1-4; weak D call: TRBD1 (6 bases). The CDR3 contains 13 residues. The V and J ends lost 7 bases and 3 bases respectively, with 9 bases between them. Germline CDR1 SGHDN, CDR2 FVKESK.

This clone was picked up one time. CDR3 sequence reads: CASSVTGNYGYTF. As DNA, the CDR3 is TGTGCCAGCAGTGTCACAGGAAACTATGGCTACACCTTC. V usage is TRBV6-1 and J usage is TRBJ1-2, with a tentative D call TRBD1 (5 bases). The germline V gene encodes CDR1 MNHNS and CDR2 SASEGT. Trimming stripped 4 bases from V and 2 bases from J, with 8 bases between. The CDR3 loop spans 13 amino acids.

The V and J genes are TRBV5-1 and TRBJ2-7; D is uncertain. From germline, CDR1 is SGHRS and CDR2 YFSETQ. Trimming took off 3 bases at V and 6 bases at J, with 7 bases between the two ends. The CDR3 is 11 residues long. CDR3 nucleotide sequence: TGCGCCAGCAGCTCCGGAGCCGAGCAGTACTTC. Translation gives CASSSGAEQYF.

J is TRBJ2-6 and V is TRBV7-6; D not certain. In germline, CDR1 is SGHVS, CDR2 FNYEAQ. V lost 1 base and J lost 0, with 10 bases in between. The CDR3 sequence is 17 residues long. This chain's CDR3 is CASSLGSGRSGANVLTF. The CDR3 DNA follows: TGTGCCAGCAGCTTAGGGTCCGGGCGCTCTGGGGCCAACGTCCTGACTTTC.

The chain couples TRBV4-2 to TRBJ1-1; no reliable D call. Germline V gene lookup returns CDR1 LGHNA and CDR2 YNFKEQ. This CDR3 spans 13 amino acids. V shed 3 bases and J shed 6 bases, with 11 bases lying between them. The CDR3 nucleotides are TGTGCCAGCAGCCAGCTTGGAGGAGCTGAAGCTTTCTTT. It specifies CASSQLGGAEAFF.

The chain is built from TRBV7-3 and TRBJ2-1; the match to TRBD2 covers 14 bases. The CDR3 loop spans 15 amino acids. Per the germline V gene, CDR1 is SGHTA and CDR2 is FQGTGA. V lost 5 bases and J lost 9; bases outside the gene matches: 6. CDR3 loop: CASSPGLAGEGEQFF. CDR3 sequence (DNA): TGTGCCAGCAGCCCGGGACTAGCGGGAGAGGGTGAGCAGTTCTTC.

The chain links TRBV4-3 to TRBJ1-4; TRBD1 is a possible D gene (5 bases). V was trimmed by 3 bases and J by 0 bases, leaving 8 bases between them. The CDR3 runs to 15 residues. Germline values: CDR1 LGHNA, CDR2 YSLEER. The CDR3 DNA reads TGCGCCAGCAGCCAGAGGGGCCCAACTAATGAAAAACTGTTTTTT. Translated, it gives CASSQRGPTNEKLFF.

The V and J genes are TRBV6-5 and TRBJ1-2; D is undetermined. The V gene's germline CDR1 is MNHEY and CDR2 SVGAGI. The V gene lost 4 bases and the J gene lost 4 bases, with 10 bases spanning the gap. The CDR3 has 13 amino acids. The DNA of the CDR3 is TGTGCCAGCAGTTGGGAATCAACCTATGGCTACACCTTC. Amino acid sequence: CASSWESTYGYTF.

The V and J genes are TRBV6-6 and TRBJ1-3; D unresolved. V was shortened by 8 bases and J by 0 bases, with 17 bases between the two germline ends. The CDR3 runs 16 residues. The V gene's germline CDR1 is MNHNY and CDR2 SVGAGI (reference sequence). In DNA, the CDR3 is TGTGCCAGCTGTAACCTTGAACTATTCTCTGGAAACACCATATATTTT. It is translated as CASCNLELFSGNTIYF.

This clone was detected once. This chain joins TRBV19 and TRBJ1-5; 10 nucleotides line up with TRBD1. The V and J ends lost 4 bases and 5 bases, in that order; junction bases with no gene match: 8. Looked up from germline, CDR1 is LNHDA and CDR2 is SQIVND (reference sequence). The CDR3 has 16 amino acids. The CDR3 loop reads CASSTYGTGVDQPQHF. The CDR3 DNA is TGTGCCAGTAGTACCTACGGGACAGGGGTCGATCAGCCCCAGCATTTT.